The next 7 T cell receptor beta chains were all read from a single sample in a study of CD8 T cells in Susac syndrome. With random hexamers, reverse transcription was performed on roughly 0.5 to 1 ug of RNA. TCRdb independently ran MiXCR on the immunoSEQ multiplex PCR reads; one entry per CDR3 protein. Among approximately 200,000 distinct CDR3 sequences listed, approximately 96% were seen once. Input material: CD4+ T cells from PBMCs. Every receptor here comes from a human donor with multiple sclerosis.

V is TRBV3-1 and J is TRBJ2-7, with TRBD2 as a possible D gene (5 bases). The germline CDR1 and CDR2 sequences are LGHDT and YNNKEL (reference sequence). The CDR3 covers 16 residues. Trimming took 4 bases from V and 2 from J, leaving 18 bases between them. The CDR3 region has the DNA TGTGCCAGCAGCCGAAGTGGTCTAGCCCCAACCTACGAGCAGTACTTC. Protein: CASSRSGLAPTYEQYF.

The chain carries TRBV6-5 and TRBJ2-7; 9 bases agree with TRBD1. The CDR3 sequence is 13 residues long. The trim removed 4 bases at V and 9 bases at J, leaving 7 bases unmatched. Germline V gives CDR1 MNHEY, CDR2 SVGAGI. Here the CDR3 DNA reads TGTGCCAGCAGTTCAATACAGGGGGCGTCGCAGTACTTC. Translated: CASSSIQGASQYF.

The V and J genes are TRBV5-1 and TRBJ2-7; no clear D gene. Germline V gene lookup returns CDR1 SGHRS and CDR2 YFSETQ. The V end was cut by 0 bases, the J end by 6 bases, with 13 bases between. The CDR3 has 14 amino acids. As DNA, the CDR3 is TGCGCCAGCAGCTTGGAAGGTCCGGTAGGCGAGCAGTACTTC. Residues: CASSLEGPVGEQYF. The full variable domain, completed using reference TRBV5-1 and TRBJ2-7, is KAGVTQTPRYLIKTRGQQVTLSCSPISGHRSVSWYQQTPGQGLQFLFEYFSETQRNKGNFPGRFSGRQFSNSRSEMNVSTLELGDSALYLCASSLEGPVGEQYFGPGTRLTVT.

The chain carries TRBV20-1 and TRBJ2-1; no firm D call. Trimming left V 1 base short and J 8 bases short, with 6 bases between. This CDR3 is built from 11 residues. CDR1 is DFQATT, CDR2 SNEGSKA, per germline (reference sequence). CDR3 in DNA: TGCAGTGCTAGAGTAGGCCATGAGCAGTTCTTC. Translated, it gives CSARVGHEQFF.

The V call is TRBV12-3 or TRBV12-4, the J call TRBJ2-7, with D maybe TRBD2 (5 bases). The CDR3 runs 15 residues. Trimming removed 5 bases from V and 5 bases from J, with 19 bases in between. CDR3 bases: TGTGCCAGCAGTCATACCGGGAACAAACCGGACGAGCAGTACTTC. Translation gives CASSHTGNKPDEQYF.

The CDR3 nucleotides are TGCAGTGCTAGTATCACAGATACGCAGTATTTT. It translates to CSASITDTQYF. This rearrangement joins TRBV20-1 to TRBJ2-3; unclear D gene. The CDR3 consists of 11 residues. V shed 3 bases and J shed 2 bases, with 3 bases lying between them. Germline assignment: CDR1 DFQATT and CDR2 SNEGSKA (reference sequence).

The chain employs TRBV25-1 and TRBJ2-7, with no clear D. V lost 4 bases and J 2 bases, leaving 12 bases between the germline ends. This CDR3 spans 14 amino acids. The germline V gene has CDR1 MGHDK and CDR2 SYGVNS. Here the CDR3 reads CASSAQTVPYEQYF. In DNA form, the CDR3 reads TGTGCCAGCAGTGCTCAAACTGTCCCCTACGAGCAGTACTTC.